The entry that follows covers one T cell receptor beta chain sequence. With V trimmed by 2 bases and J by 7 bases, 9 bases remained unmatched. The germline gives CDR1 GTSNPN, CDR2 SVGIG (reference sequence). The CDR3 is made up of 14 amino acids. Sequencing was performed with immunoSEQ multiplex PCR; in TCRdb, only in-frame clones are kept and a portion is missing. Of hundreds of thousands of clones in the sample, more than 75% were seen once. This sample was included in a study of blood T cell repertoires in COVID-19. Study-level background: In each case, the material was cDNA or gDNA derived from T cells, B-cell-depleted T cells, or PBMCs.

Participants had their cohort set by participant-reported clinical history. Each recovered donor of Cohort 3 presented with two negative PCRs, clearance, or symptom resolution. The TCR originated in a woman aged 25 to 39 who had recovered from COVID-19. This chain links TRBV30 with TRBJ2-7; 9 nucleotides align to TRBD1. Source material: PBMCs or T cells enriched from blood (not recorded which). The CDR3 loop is CAWSSGQGGREQYF. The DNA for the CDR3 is TGTGCCTGGAGTTCGGGACAGGGCGGCAGGGAGCAGTACTTC.